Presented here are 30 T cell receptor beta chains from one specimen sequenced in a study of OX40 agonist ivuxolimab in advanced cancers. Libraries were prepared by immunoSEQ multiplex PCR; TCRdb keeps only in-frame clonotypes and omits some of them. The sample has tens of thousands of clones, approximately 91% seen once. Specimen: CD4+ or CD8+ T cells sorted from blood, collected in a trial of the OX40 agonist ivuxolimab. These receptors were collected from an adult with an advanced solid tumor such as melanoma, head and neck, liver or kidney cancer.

The CDR3 protein is CASSLGKAGGYTF. DNA for the CDR3: TGTGCCAGCAGCTTGGGGAAGGCGGGTGGCTACACCTTC. The V and J genes are TRBV28 and TRBJ1-2, with D uncertain. The CDR3 consists of 13 residues. V gave up 6 bases and J gave up 7 bases, with 15 bases separating them. Germline V gene data show CDR1 as MDHEN and CDR2 as SYDVKM.

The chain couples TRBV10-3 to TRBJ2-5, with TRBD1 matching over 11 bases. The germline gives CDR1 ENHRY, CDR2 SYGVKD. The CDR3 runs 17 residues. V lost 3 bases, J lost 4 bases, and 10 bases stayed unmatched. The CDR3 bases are TGTGCCATCAGTGATCCGGACAGGGGGCGCGGGGGAGAGACCCAGTACTTC. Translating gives CAISDPDRGRGGETQYF.

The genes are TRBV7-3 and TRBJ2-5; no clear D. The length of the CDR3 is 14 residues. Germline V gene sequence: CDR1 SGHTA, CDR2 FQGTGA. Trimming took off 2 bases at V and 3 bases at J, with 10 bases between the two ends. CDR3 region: CASSLSPNKETQYF. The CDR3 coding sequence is TGTGCCAGCAGCTTATCTCCTAACAAAGAGACCCAGTACTTC. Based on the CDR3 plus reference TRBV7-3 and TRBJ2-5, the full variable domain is GAGVSQTPSNKVTEKGKYVELRCDPISGHTALYWYRQSLGQGPEFLIYFQGTGAADDSGLPNDRFFAVRPEGSVSTLKIQRTERGDSAVYLCASSLSPNKETQYFGPGTRLLVL.

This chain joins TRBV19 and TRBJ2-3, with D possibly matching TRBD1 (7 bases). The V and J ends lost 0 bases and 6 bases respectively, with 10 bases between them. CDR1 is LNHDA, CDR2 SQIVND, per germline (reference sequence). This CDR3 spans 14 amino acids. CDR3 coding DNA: TGTGCCAGTAGTATAGACAGGGGGGCCGATACGCAGTATTTT. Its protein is CASSIDRGADTQYF.

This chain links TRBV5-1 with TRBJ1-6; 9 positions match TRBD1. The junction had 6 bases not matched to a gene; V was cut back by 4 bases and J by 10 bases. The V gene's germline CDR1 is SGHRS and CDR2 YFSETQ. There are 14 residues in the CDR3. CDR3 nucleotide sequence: TGCGCCAGCAGCACCGGACAGGGGATATCACCCCTCCACTTT. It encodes CASSTGQGISPLHF.

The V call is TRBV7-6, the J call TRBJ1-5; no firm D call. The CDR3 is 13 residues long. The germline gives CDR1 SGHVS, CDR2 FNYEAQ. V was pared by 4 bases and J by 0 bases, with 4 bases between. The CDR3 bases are TGTGCCAGCAGCTCAGATAGCAATCAGCCCCAGCATTTT. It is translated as CASSSDSNQPQHF.

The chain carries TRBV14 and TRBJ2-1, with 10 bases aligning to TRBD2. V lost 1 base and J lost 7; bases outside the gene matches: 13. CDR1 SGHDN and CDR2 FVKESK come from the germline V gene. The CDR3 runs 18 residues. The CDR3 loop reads CASSQVVIAGGGANEQFF. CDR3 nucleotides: TGTGCCAGCAGCCAAGTTGTTATAGCGGGAGGTGGTGCGAATGAGCAGTTCTTC. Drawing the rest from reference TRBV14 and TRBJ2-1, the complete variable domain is EAGVTQFPSHSVIEKGQTVTLRCDPISGHDNLYWYRRVMGKEIKFLLHFVKESKQDESGMPNNRFLAERTGGTYSTLKVQPAELEDSGVYFCASSQVVIAGGGANEQFFGPGTRLTVL.

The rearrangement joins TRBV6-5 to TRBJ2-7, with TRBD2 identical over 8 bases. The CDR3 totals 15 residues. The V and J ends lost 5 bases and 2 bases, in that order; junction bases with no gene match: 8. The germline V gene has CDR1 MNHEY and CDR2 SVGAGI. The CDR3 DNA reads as TGTGCCAGCAGTGCTTCGGGAGGGAGGACCTACGAGCAGTACTTC. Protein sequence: CASSASGGRTYEQYF.

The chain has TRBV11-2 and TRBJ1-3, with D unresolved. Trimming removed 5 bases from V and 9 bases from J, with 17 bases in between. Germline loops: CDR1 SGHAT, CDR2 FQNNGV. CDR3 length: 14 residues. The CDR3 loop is CASSPPGGLGTIYF. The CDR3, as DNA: TGTGCCAGCAGCCCCCCCGGCGGCTTGGGCACCATATATTTT.

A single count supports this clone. The CDR3 here is CATSRQGQGAEKLFF. The CDR3 DNA sequence: TGTGCCACCAGCAGACAGGGACAGGGCGCTGAAAAACTGTTTTTT. The chain carries TRBV15 and TRBJ1-4; 9 positions match TRBD1. This CDR3 region has 15 residues. Trimming removed 2 bases from V and 7 bases from J; junction bases left unmatched: 5. The V gene's germline CDR1 is LNHNV and CDR2 YYDKDF (reference sequence).

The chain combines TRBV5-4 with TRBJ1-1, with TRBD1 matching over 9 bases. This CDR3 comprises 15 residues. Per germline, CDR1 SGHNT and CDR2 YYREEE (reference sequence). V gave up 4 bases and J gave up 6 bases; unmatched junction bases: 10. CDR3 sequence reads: CASSKDRGLRSEAFF. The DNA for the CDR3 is TGTGCCAGCAGCAAGGACAGGGGCTTAAGGTCTGAAGCTTTCTTT.

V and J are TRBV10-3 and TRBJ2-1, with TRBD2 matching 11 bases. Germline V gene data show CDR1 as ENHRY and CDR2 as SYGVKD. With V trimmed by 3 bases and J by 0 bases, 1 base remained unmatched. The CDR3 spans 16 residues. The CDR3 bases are TGTGCCATCAGTGATAGCGGGAGGGCCTCCTACAATGAGCAGTTCTTC. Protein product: CAISDSGRASYNEQFF.

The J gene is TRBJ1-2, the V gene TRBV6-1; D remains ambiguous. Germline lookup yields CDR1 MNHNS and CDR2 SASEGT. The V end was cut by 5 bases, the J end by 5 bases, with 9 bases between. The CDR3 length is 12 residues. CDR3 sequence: CASSLVRYGYTF. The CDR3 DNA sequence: TGTGCCAGCAGTTTAGTGCGGTATGGCTACACCTTC.

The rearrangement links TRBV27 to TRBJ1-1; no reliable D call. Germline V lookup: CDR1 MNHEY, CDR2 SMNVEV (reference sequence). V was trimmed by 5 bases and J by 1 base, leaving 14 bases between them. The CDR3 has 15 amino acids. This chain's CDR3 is CASSAHGSGNTEAFF. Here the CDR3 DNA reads TGTGCCAGCAGTGCACACGGGTCGGGGAACACTGAAGCTTTCTTT.

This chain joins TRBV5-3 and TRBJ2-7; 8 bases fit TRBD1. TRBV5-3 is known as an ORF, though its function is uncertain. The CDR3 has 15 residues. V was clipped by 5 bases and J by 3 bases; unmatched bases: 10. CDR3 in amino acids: CARRDRAGTGYEQYF. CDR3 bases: TGTGCCAGAAGGGACAGGGCCGGGACAGGCTACGAGCAGTACTTC.

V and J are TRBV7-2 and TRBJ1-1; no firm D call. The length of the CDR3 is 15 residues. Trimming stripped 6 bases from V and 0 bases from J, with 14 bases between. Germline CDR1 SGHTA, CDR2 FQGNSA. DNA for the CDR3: TGTGCCAGCAGGCCCCGACGGAATATGAACACTGAAGCTTTCTTT. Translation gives CASRPRRNMNTEAFF. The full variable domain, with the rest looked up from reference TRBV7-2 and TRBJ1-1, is GAGVSQSPSNKVTEKGKDVELRCDPISGHTALYWYRQSLGQGLEFLIYFQGNSAPDKSGLPSDRFSAERTGGSVSTLTIQRTQQEDSAVYLCASRPRRNMNTEAFFGQGTRLTVV.

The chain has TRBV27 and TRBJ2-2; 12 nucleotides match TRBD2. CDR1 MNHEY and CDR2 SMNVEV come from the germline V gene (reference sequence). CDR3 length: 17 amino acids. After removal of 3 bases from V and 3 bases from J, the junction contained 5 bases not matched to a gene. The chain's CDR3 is CASSFSSGRAYTGELFF. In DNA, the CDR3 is TGTGCCAGCAGTTTTTCTAGCGGGAGGGCCTACACCGGGGAGCTGTTTTTT.

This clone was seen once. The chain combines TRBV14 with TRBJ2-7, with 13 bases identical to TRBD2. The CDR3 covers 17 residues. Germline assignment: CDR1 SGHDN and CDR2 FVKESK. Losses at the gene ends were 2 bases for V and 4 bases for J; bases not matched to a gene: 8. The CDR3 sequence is CASSQRLAGGRMYEQYF. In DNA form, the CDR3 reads TGTGCCAGCAGCCAACGACTAGCGGGAGGTCGTATGTACGAGCAGTACTTC.

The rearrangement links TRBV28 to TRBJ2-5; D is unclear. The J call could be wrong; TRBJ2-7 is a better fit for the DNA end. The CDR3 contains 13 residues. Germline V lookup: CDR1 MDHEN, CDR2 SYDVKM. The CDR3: CASRGSSSYEQYF. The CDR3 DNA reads TGTGCCAGCAGGGGCTCTAGCTCCTACGAGCAGTACTTC.

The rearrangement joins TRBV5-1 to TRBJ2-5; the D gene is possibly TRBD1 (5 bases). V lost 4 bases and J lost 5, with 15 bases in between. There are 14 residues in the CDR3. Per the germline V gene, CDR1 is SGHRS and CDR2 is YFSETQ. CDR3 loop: CASSGQGAGETQYF. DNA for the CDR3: TGCGCCAGCAGCGGTCAAGGGGCCGGGGAGACCCAGTACTTC. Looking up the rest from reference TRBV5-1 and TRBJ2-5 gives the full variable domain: KAGVTQTPRYLIKTRGQQVTLSCSPISGHRSVSWYQQTPGQGLQFLFEYFSETQRNKGNFPGRFSGRQFSNSRSEMNVSTLELGDSALYLCASSGQGAGETQYFGPGTRLLVL.

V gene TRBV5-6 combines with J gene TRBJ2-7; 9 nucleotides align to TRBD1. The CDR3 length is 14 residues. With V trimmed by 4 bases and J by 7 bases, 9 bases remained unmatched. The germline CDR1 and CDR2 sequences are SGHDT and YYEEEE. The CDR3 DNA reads TGTGCCAGCAGCCGGACAGGGGACTTCTGGGAGCAGTACTTC. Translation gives CASSRTGDFWEQYF.

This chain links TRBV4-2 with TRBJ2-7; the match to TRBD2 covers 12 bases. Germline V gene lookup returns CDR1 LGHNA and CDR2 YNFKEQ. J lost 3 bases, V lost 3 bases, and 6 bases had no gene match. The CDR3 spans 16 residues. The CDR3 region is CASSQGRTSGNYEQYF. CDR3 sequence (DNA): TGTGCCAGCAGCCAGGGTCGGACTAGCGGGAACTACGAGCAGTACTTC.

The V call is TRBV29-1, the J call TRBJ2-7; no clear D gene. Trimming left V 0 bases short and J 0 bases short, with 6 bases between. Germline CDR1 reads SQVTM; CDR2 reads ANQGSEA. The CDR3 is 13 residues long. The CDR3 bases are TGCAGCGTTGAAGACCGGAGCTCCTACGAGCAGTACTTC. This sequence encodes CSVEDRSSYEQYF.

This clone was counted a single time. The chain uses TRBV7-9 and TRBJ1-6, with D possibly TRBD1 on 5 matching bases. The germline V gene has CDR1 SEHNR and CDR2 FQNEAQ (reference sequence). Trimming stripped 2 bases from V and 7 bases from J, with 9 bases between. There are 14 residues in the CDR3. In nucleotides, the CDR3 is TGTGCCAGCAGCTTAACGGGACTAAATTCACCCCTCCACTTT. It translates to CASSLTGLNSPLHF.

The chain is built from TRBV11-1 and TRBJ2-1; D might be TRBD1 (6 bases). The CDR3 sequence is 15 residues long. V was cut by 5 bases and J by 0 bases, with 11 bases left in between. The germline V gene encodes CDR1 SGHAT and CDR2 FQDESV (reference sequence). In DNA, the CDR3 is TGTGCCAGCAGCAGCGGACAGAGCTCCTACAATGAGCAGTTCTTC. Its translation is CASSSGQSSYNEQFF.

CDR3 in amino acids: CASSLTGLYNEQFF. DNA for the CDR3: TGTGCCAGCAGCCTGACAGGGCTCTACAATGAGCAGTTCTTC. This chain links TRBV28 with TRBJ2-1, with TRBD1 identical over 7 bases. CDR3 length equals 14 residues. In germline, CDR1 is MDHEN, CDR2 SYDVKM. The ends lost 6 bases at V and 3 bases at J; junction bases unmatched: 5.

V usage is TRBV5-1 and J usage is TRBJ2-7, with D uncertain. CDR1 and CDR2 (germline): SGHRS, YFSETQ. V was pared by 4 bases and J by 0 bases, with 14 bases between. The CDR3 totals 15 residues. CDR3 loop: CASSRRQDSSYEQYF. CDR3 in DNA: TGCGCCAGCAGCCGAAGGCAGGATAGCTCCTACGAGCAGTACTTC.

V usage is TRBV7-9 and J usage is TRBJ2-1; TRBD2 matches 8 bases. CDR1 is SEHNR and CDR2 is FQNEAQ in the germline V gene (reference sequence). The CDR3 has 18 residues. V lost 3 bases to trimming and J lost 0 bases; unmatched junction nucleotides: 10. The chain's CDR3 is CASSFPGLAGSSYNEQFF. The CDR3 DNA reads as TGTGCCAGCAGCTTCCCCGGGTTAGCGGGGAGCTCCTACAATGAGCAGTTCTTC.

The CDR3 DNA follows: TGTGCCAGCACCACCAGGTTAATAGTCCCAGATACGCAGTATTTT. It yields the protein CASTTRLIVPDTQYF. This chain uses TRBV28 with TRBJ2-3; D is uncertain. The V end lost 7 bases, the J end lost 4 bases, and 18 bases lay between the germline ends. Germline values: CDR1 MDHEN, CDR2 SYDVKM. CDR3 length: 15 amino acids.

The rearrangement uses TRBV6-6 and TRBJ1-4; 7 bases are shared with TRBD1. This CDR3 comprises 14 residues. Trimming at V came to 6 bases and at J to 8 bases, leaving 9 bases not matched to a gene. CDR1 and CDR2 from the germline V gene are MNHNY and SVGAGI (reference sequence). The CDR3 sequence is CASSPDRLGEKLFF. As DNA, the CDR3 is TGTGCCAGCAGCCCGGACAGGCTGGGGGAAAAACTGTTTTTT.